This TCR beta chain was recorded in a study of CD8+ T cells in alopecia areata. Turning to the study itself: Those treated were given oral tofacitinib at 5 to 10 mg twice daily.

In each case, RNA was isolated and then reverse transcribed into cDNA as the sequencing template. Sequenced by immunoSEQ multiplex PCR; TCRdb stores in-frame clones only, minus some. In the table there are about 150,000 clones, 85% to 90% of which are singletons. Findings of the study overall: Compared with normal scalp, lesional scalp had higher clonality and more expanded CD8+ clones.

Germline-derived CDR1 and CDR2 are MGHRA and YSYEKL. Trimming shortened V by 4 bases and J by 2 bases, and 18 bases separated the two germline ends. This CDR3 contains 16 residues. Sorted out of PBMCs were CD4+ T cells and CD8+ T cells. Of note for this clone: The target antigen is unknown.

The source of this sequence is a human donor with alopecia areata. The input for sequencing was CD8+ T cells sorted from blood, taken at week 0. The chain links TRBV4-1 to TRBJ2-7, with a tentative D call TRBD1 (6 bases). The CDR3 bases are TGCGCCAGCAGCCTCCCAGGGGACCCGGGTGCCTACGAGCAGTACTTC. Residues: CASSLPGDPGAYEQYF.